This T cell receptor beta chain was recovered during a study of blood T cell repertoires in COVID-19. About the study: Spain, Italy and the United States supplied samples that represented acute and convalescent COVID-19.

V trimming: 3 bases; J trimming: 3 bases; junction bases outside the gene matches: 7. Germline V lookup: CDR1 SGHTA, CDR2 FQGNSA. CDR3 length: 16 residues. Per the original data handling: Amplification with reference gene primers provided the estimates of nucleated cell counts. Clones were sequenced by immunoSEQ multiplex PCR, and TCRdb holds only the in-frame ones, with some missing. From that table come the V and J calls and clone size; the DNA was used to work out D and trimming. The table lists 140,000 to 150,000 clones, approximately 80% of them singletons. The sequence was collected from a woman aged 40 to 50 with active or convalescent COVID-19. The sequenced material came from peripheral blood. This chain joins TRBV7-2 and TRBJ2-3; TRBD2 agrees at 9 bases. The CDR3 sequence: CASSFIAGARTDTQYF. The CDR3 nucleotides are TGTGCCAGCAGCTTCATAGCGGGAGCTCGAACAGATACGCAGTATTTT.